This T cell receptor (beta chain) was identified during a study of CD8 T cells in ankylosing spondylitis. Overall study findings and caveats: Disease-linked clones were reportedly significantly enriched in matched ankylosing spondylitis synovial fluid. Disease-linked clones, CD8+, were relatively rare in peripheral blood. Several highly homologous variants made up a TCR beta motif, and this motif appeared characteristic of ankylosing spondylitis blood.

Quantitative 5'-RACE with molecular barcodes produced the TCR beta libraries. TCRdb reprocessed the 5' RACE reads with MiXCR, giving one entry per CDR3 protein. The repertoire holds around 160,000 distinct CDR3 sequences, with around 10% as singletons. This clonotype was observed at least ten times. Its matching antigen is unknown. The CDR3 spans 11 residues. V lost 6 bases and J 4 bases, leaving 3 bases between the germline ends. CDR1 LNHNV and CDR2 YYDKDF come from the germline V gene (reference sequence). Material: blood, either unsorted or a sorted T cell fraction (not recorded which). The TCR was taken from a male donor with ankylosing spondylitis or in good health (not recorded which). This chain joins TRBV15 and TRBJ1-4; D call uncertain. The CDR3 loop is CATSFNEKLFF. The CDR3 coding sequence is TGTGCCACCAGTTTTAATGAAAAACTGTTTTTT.